The rows below give T cell receptor beta chains drawn from one sample of a study of molecular identifiers for immune sequencing clone quantification. TCRdb reprocessed the PCR reads with MiXCR, giving one entry per CDR3 protein. Counted here are approximately 670,000 distinct CDR3 sequences, nearly 20% occurring once; the ten biggest clones make up 0.85% to 0.9%. Material: naive CD8+ T cells from blood, with Jurkat cell RNA spiked in. These receptors all stem from a human donor in good health. Some libraries in this study had Jurkat cell RNA spiked in. The CDR3 runs from the conserved cysteine through the conserved F or W. The order of the fields is clone size, V gene, D gene, J gene, CDR3 DNA, CDR3 protein. D genes are given only for firm matches. Not all rows give a size; the values are once, few, many and, for expanded clones, a class.

many,TRBV4-2,TRBD2,TRBJ2-7,TGTGCCAGCAGCCGCTACGATGGTAGCGGGAGTTACGAGCAGTACTTC,CASSRYDGSGSYEQYF
many,TRBV20-1,TRBD2,TRBJ2-3,TGCAGTGCTAGAGATTCCGCTAGCGGGGGCCGGGTTTTGTGGACAGATACGCAGTATTTT,CSARDSASGGRVLWTDTQYF
many,TRBV5-6,-,TRBJ2-3,TGTGCCAGCAGCACCCGACAACCCCCGGAGGGCACAGATACGCAGTATTTT,CASSTRQPPEGTDTQYF
many,TRBV29-1,-,TRBJ2-3,TGCAGCGTTTTAACAGCCACAGATACGCAGTATTTT,CSVLTATDTQYF
many,TRBV6-2/TRBV6-3,-,TRBJ2-2,TGTGCCAGCAGTTACCAACCCCCCTCCGGCACCGGGGAGCTGTTTTTT,CASSYQPPSGTGELFF
many,TRBV20-1,-,TRBJ1-4,TGCAGTGCTAGAGATTATTTTGGAGAACGTAATGAAAAACTGTTTTTT,CSARDYFGERNEKLFF
-,TRBV6-2/TRBV6-3,-,TRBJ2-1,TGTGCCAGCAGTTACGAGGGACTTCCCCCCTACAGTGAGCAGTTCTTC,CASSYEGLPPYSEQFF
many,TRBV24-1,TRBD2,TRBJ2-1,TGTGCCACCAGTGTTTCTAGCGGGAATGAGCAGTTCTTC,CATSVSSGNEQFF
many,TRBV6-6,-,TRBJ2-3,TGTGCCAGTTACTTTTATGGGGGATTCGGAGGACCAGATACGCAGTATTTT,CASYFYGGFGGPDTQYF
few,TRBV19,-,TRBJ2-2,TGTGCCAGCCGGTCGTGGCAGGCGCCCGGGGAGCTGTTTTTT,CASRSWQAPGELFF
many,TRBV6-1,TRBD2,TRBJ2-7,TGTGCCAGCAGTAGAGCTAGCGGGGCCTACTACGAGCAGTACTTC,CASSRASGAYYEQYF
-,TRBV5-1,TRBD1,TRBJ1-3,TGCGCCAGCAGGACCGGGACAGGGGCTGGAAACACCATATATTTT,CASRTGTGAGNTIYF
many,TRBV30,TRBD1,TRBJ2-3,TGTGCCTGGTCCGGACAGGGGGTTTCGACAGATACGCAGTATTTT,CAWSGQGVSTDTQYF
-,TRBV27,-,TRBJ2-7,TGTGCCAGCAGAGTTCTAGAAGGGGTCTACGAGCAGTACTTC,CASRVLEGVYEQYF
-,TRBV27,TRBD1,TRBJ2-7,TGTGCCAGCGAGGACAGGGGAGGATGGGGACTGACTTACGAGCAGTACTTC,CASEDRGGWGLTYEQYF
many,TRBV30,TRBD1,TRBJ1-1,TGTGCCTGGAGCACCGGGACAGGGAACACTGAAGCTTTCTTT,CAWSTGTGNTEAFF
few,TRBV11-3,TRBD2,TRBJ2-7,TGTGCCAGCAGCTTAGAACCCGAAGCGGGGGGTAAGTACGAGCAGTACTTC,CASSLEPEAGGKYEQYF
few,TRBV7-6,-,TRBJ2-2,TGTGCCAGCAGCGCGGAAACCGGGGAGCTGTTTTTT,CASSAETGELFF
-,TRBV4-3,TRBD1,TRBJ1-2,TGCGCCAGCGGCCAAGTTAGGGGACAGGGGGCGCATGGCTACACCTTC,CASGQVRGQGAHGYTF
few,TRBV7-9,-,TRBJ2-1,TGTGCCAGCAGCTTCCCAGGTGATGGGACTTACTACAATGAGCAGTTCTTC,CASSFPGDGTYYNEQFF
many,TRBV20-1,-,TRBJ2-3,TGCAGTGCTCTAAGGCGGAGAGCTAGCACAGATACGCAGTATTTT,CSALRRRASTDTQYF
few,TRBV29-1,-,TRBJ2-7,TGCAGCGTTGAAGGCGACCGCTACGAGCAGTACTTC,CSVEGDRYEQYF
many,TRBV28,TRBD1,TRBJ2-7,TGTGCCAGCAGGCCCGGGACAGGGTCGGGCGAGCAGTACTTC,CASRPGTGSGEQYF
-,TRBV2,TRBD2,TRBJ2-5,TGTGCCAGCAGTGTGGCTAGCGGGAGGGCCGGGGTGGAGACCCAGTACTTC,CASSVASGRAGVETQYF
many,TRBV28,-,TRBJ1-3,TGTGCCAGCAGCATTAATGAGGGCTATGTCGTGGGTAATACTGGAAACACCATATATTTT,CASSINEGYVVGNTGNTIYF
many,TRBV24-1,-,TRBJ2-2,TGTGCCACCGGGCGCCTCCGGGACAAGAACACCGGGGAGCTGTTTTTT,CATGRLRDKNTGELFF
many,TRBV5-4,-,TRBJ2-5,TGTGCCAGCAGGGCAGGGGTAGACGAGACCCAGTACTTC,CASRAGVDETQYF
many,TRBV5-5,-,TRBJ2-7,TGTGCCAGCAGCTTCGGTGGGGGCGACGAGCAGTACTTC,CASSFGGGDEQYF
many,TRBV27,TRBD1,TRBJ2-7,TGTGCCAGCAGTTTAGCTGGGACAGGGGGCTACGAGCAGTACTTC,CASSLAGTGGYEQYF
many,TRBV27,-,TRBJ1-4,TGTGCCAGCAGTTGGATGGACAGCTATAATGAAAAACTGTTTTTT,CASSWMDSYNEKLFF
many,TRBV20-1,TRBD1,TRBJ1-4,TGCAGTGCCGAGGCCGGGACAGCAACTAATGAAAAACTGTTTTTT,CSAEAGTATNEKLFF
many,TRBV4-3,-,TRBJ2-3,TGCGCCAGCAGCCAAGATCCACTCTCCCCTTGGCCCAGTCCAGATACGCAGTATTTT,CASSQDPLSPWPSPDTQYF
many,TRBV20-1,TRBD1,TRBJ1-6,TGCAGTGCCACAAATCAGGGGGCTTCTTCACCCCTCCACTTT,CSATNQGASSPLHF
-,TRBV3-1,TRBD2,TRBJ2-1,TGTGCCAGCAGCCAAGATCAACTAGCGGGAGAGGGTGAGCAGTTCTTC,CASSQDQLAGEGEQFF
many,TRBV12-3/TRBV12-4,TRBD1,TRBJ2-5,TGTGCCAGCAGTTCCGCAGCCGGGACAGGTTGGACCCAGTACTTC,CASSSAAGTGWTQYF
few,TRBV19,-,TRBJ2-7,TGTGCCAGTAGTATCCCCAGCGGAGCCGAGCAGTACTTC,CASSIPSGAEQYF
many,TRBV24-1,-,TRBJ2-1,TGTGCCACCAGTGATAGAAACTACAATGAGCAGTTCTTC,CATSDRNYNEQFF
many,TRBV7-2,TRBD2,TRBJ2-7,TGTGCCAGCAGCCCCACTAGCGGGGTGTTCTACGAGCAGTACTTC,CASSPTSGVFYEQYF
many,TRBV4-3,-,TRBJ2-7,TGCGCCAGCAGCCAAGATTACACGGGGATCATGGAGCAGTACTTC,CASSQDYTGIMEQYF
many,TRBV20-1,TRBD2,TRBJ2-1,TGCAGTGCCCTCGGGACTAGCGGGAGGAGCTCCTACAATGAGCAGTTCTTC,CSALGTSGRSSYNEQFF
-,TRBV6-5,-,TRBJ1-5,TGTGCCAGCAGCCTACAGGGCGGCGGTCAGCCCCAGCATTTT,CASSLQGGGQPQHF
few,TRBV11-2,-,TRBJ2-7,TGTGCCAGCAGCTTACCAAACTACTACGAGCAGTACTTC,CASSLPNYYEQYF